This T cell receptor (beta chain) derives from a study of cytomegalovirus exposure and HLA in healthy donors. Study-level results: A highly shared variant cluster was judged a likely technical artifact.

In the PCR, 60 Vbeta and 13 Jbeta primers were used. This table comes from immunoSEQ multiplex PCR, and its TCRdb copy is limited to in-frame clones, with some not included. The profile shows under 100,000 clones, 70% of them singletons. Germline CDR1 and CDR2: LNHDA and SQIVND (reference sequence). This CDR3 region has 13 residues. V dropped 3 bases and J dropped 11 bases, with 14 bases sitting between them. This clone has a handful of counts. Its target is unknown. The TCR originated in a woman aged 45-65 years in good health and CMV-seropositive. V gene TRBV19 combines with J gene TRBJ1-5; D may be TRBD1 (6 bases). Material: PBMCs. CDR3 loop: CASSMGGDTSQHF. In nucleotides, the CDR3 is TGTGCCAGTAGTATGGGAGGGGACACCTCCCAGCATTTT.